Included here is one T cell receptor beta chain sequence, with context. Its target is unknown. CDR3 size: 16 residues. Germline CDR1 reads MNHEY; CDR2 reads SVGAGI. J gave up 5 bases and V 2 bases, and 11 bases lay outside the gene matches. The data derive from a study of Tregs in tolerant kidney transplant recipients. Unstimulated Tregs (CD4+CD25+CD127-) and CD4+CD25- non-Tregs were sorted from PBMCs. General study results and limits: Biological reproducibility was not directly addressed in this study.

The protocol was immunoSEQ multiplex PCR, while the TCRdb copy is restricted to in-frame clones and leaves out a portion. The data hold roughly 250,000 clones, with roughly four fifths observed a single time. Material: CD4+ T cells from blood. The chain recombines TRBV6-5 with TRBJ2-5; TRBD1 aligns across 7 bases. The receptor comes from a human donor in good health. CDR3 sequence: CASSYHTGEPQETQYF. The DNA for the CDR3 is TGTGCCAGCAGTTACCACACAGGGGAGCCCCAGGAGACCCAGTACTTC.